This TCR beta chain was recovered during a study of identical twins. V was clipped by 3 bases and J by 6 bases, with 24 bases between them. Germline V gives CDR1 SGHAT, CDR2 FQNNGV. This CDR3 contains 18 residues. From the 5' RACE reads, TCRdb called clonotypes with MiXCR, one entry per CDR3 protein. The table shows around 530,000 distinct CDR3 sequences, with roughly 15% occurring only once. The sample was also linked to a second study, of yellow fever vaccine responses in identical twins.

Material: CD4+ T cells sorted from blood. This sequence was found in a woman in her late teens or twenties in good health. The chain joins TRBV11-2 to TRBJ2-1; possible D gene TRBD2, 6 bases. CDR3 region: CASSFRPLRGGEINEQFF. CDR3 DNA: TGTGCCAGCAGCTTTCGCCCTCTTCGGGGAGGCGAGATCAATGAGCAGTTCTTC.